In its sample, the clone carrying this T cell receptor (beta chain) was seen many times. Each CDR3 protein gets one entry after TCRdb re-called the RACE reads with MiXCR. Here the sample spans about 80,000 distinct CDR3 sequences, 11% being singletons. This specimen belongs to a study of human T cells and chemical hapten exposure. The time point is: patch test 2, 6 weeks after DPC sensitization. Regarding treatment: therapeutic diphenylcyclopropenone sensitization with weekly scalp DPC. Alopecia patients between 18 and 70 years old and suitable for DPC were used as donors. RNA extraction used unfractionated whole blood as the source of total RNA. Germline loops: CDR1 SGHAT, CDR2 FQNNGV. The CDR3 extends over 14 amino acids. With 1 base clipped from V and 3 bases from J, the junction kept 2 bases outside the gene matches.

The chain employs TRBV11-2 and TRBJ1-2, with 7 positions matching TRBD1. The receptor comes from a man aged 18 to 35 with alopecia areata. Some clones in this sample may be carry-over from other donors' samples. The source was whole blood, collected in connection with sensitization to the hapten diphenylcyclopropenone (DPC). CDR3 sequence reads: CASSLAQGDYGYTF. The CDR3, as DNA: TGTGCCAGCAGCTTAGCCCAGGGGGACTATGGCTACACCTTC.